This T cell receptor (beta chain) was captured by sequencing in a study of CD8+CD57+ T cells in acquired aplastic anemia. Findings and caveats of the study: Diversity in CD8+CD57+ cells from patients fell below that of the total CD4+ and CD8+ cell pools. This difference was described as decreased diversity.

According to the study, genomic DNA was the template for TCR beta VDJ and CDR3 profiling. TCRdb reanalysed the reads using MiXCR and keeps one entry per CDR3 protein. The data show about 20,000 distinct CDR3 sequences, about two fifths seen once. As to this clonotype: The target antigen is unknown.

Patients who underwent sequencing had shown CD8+CD57+ cell expansion by flow cytometry. Acquired aplastic anemia of severe grade affected all patients. The CDR3 contains 14 residues. The germline V and J ends were trimmed by 3 bases and 3 bases, with 9 bases remaining between them. Germline CDR1 and CDR2: SGHVS and FQNEAQ. This chain joins TRBV7-8 and TRBJ2-1; D may be TRBD2 (6 bases). The TCR comes from a human donor with aplastic anemia. Material for sequencing was CD8+CD57+ T cells sorted from PBMCs. The subset is: bead-enriched CD8+CD57+ effector memory T cells from SAA patients. CDR3 nucleotide sequence: TGTGCCAGCAGCTTCGGACTACTCTACAATGAGCAGTTCTTC. Its protein product is CASSFGLLYNEQFF.